In its sample, the clone carrying this T cell receptor beta chain was seen once. The sample comes from a study of blood T cell repertoires in COVID-19. The assay was immunoSEQ multiplex PCR, and TCRdb's table has in-frame clones only and misses some. The repertoire holds about 59,000 clones, with under 85% as singletons. This CDR3 is 16 amino acids long. The chain couples TRBV21-1 to TRBJ2-3; the DNA was not used to check the table's D call, TRBD1. TRBV21-1 is a listed pseudogene. Sequencing was done on a sample of peripheral blood. This TCR came from a woman in her 70s with acute or convalescent COVID-19. The chain's CDR3 is CASSKDRGAGTDTQYF. The CDR3 DNA follows: TGTGCCAGCAGCAAAGACAGGGGAGCGGGCACAGATACGCAGTATTTT.